The text below deals with one T cell receptor beta chain. The data originate from a study of T cell changes during pregnancy in multiple sclerosis. V lost 4 bases, J lost 1 base, and 20 bases lay in between. CDR1 and CDR2 from the germline V gene are SGHRS and YFSETQ. This CDR3 is 17 amino acids long. The method was immunoSEQ multiplex PCR; TCRdb's version includes in-frame clones alone and lacks a portion of them. The sample includes fewer than 140,000 clones, around 90% of them seen just once. The V gene is TRBV5-1, the J gene TRBJ1-1, with D possibly TRBD1 on 6 matching bases. The sample consisted of peripheral blood, taken after pregnancy. The origin of this receptor is a female donor with multiple sclerosis, enrolled in a pregnancy study. CDR3 sequence: CASSPGPGRQANTEAFF. The DNA of the CDR3 is TGCGCCAGCAGCCCGGGTCCCGGCCGACAGGCGAACACTGAAGCTTTCTTT.